The clone carrying this TCR beta chain came up a few times. The antigen remains unidentified. The sample belongs to a study of T cell repertoires in cytomegalovirus infection. Study-level information: In public TCR beta signatures, there were indications of both CMV infection and matching HLA type. General study findings and limits: It was HLA-C-restricted CMV-specific TCR beta clonotypes that dominated the response ex vivo.

TCRdb processed the reads anew with MiXCR; each CDR3 protein has one entry. The sample records 300,000 to 450,000 distinct CDR3 sequences, 15% to 20% being singletons. There are 14 residues in the CDR3. The V gene's germline CDR1 is SEHNR and CDR2 FQNEAQ (reference sequence). V trimming: 7 bases; J trimming: 8 bases; junction bases outside the gene matches: 12. This sequence originates from a human donor in good health (CMV status not recorded). Some clones in this sample may be carry-over from other donors' samples. The chain joins TRBV7-9 to TRBJ1-1, with TRBD1 matching over 8 bases. The specimen was PBMCs. CDR3 nucleotide sequence: TGTGCCAGCACTCCCGCAGGGGGCTTTGAGGAAGCTTTCTTT. This sequence encodes CASTPAGGFEEAFF.